This T cell receptor beta chain was observed in a study of metastatic and nonmetastatic thyroid tumors. Across the whole study: Repertoire comparison spanned blood and tumor or nodule tissue of malignant and benign thyroid patients. Points from the study as a whole: Across blood and tumor, TCR beta diversity in malignant thyroid tumors was reportedly significantly higher than in benign nodules.

All patients reached thyroid surgery having received no treatment beforehand. This clone was counted many times. The target antigen is unknown. The CDR3 length is 14 residues. The V and J ends lost 5 bases and 7 bases respectively, with 15 bases between them. Germline CDR1 reads MGHRA; CDR2 reads YSYEKL. Authors' methods: Clinicopathological groups of papillary thyroid cancer showed CDR3 differences that were used to build a distant-metastasis classifier. TCRdb recomputed clones from the PCR reads via MiXCR. In this record, the V and J calls reflect TCRdb's handling and not the investigators' own analysis. The sample has about 20,000 clones; under 30% are singletons.

The source is a male donor with papillary thyroid cancer or a benign thyroid nodule (not recorded which). Some clones in this sample may be carry-over from other donors' samples. Sequencing was carried out using tumor tissue. The V gene is TRBV4-1, the J gene TRBJ1-5; D gene uncertain. The CDR3 sequence: CASSSEEWVQPQHF. The CDR3 bases are TGCGCCAGCAGCAGCGAGGAATGGGTCCAGCCCCAGCATTTT.